Presented here are 8 T cell receptor beta chains from one specimen sequenced in a study of blood T cell repertoires in COVID-19. Using immunoSEQ multiplex PCR, the repertoire was profiled, and TCRdb retains in-frame clones only, with some absent. The repertoire includes more than 95,000 clones, roughly four fifths of them detected once, and around 10% sits in the top ten. The specimen was peripheral blood. Receptors were obtained from a woman in her 70s with acute or convalescent COVID-19.

The rearrangement links TRBV9 to TRBJ1-2; 9 positions match TRBD1. The length of the CDR3 is 17 residues. Germline loops: CDR1 SGDLS, CDR2 YYNGEE. With 0 bases clipped from V and 5 bases from J, the junction kept 11 bases outside the gene matches. CDR3 residues: CASSVAPDRGGVYGYTF. In DNA, the CDR3 is TGTGCCAGCAGCGTAGCCCCGGACAGGGGTGGAGTGTATGGCTACACCTTC.

Only a few counts were recorded for this clone. J is TRBJ1-1 and V is TRBV19; TRBD1 aligns across 7 bases. The length of the CDR3 is 15 residues. J gave up 1 base and V 8 bases, and 10 bases lay outside the gene matches. CDR1 is LNHDA and CDR2 is SQIVND in the germline V gene (reference sequence). The CDR3: CASCRTGDANTEAFF. CDR3 nucleotides: TGTGCCAGTTGCCGAACAGGGGATGCGAACACTGAAGCTTTCTTT. The whole variable domain, filled in from reference TRBV19 and TRBJ1-1, reads DGGITQSPKYLFRKEGQNVTLSCEQNLNHDAMYWYRQDPGQGLRLIYYSQIVNDFQKGDIAEGYSVSREKKESFPLTVTSAQKNPTAFYLCASCRTGDANTEAFFGQGTRLTVV.

CDR3 region: CASSEGIAGARRETQYF. The CDR3 nucleotides read TGTGCCAGCAGTGAAGGAATAGCGGGGGCGCGCAGGGAGACCCAGTACTTC. The V and J genes are TRBV25-1 and TRBJ2-5, with 9 positions matching TRBD2. Losses at the gene ends were 2 bases for V and 5 bases for J; bases not matched to a gene: 12. Germline V gives CDR1 MGHDK, CDR2 SYGVNS. There are 17 residues in the CDR3.

The gene calls are TRBV2 and TRBJ1-2, with a weak D call TRBD1 (6 bases). Deletions cut 5 bases from V and 4 bases from J, with 20 bases between. Looked up from germline, CDR1 is SNHLY and CDR2 is FYNNEI. The CDR3 consists of 16 residues. This CDR3 is CASSLRGGSVVYGYTF. DNA for the CDR3: TGTGCCAGCAGTCTAAGGGGGGGATCTGTCGTCTATGGCTACACCTTC.

A word on this clone: The junction departs from germline at one end; a sequencing error may be responsible. The V call is TRBV11-2, the J call TRBJ2-3, with TRBD2 as a possible D gene (7 bases). The V gene's germline CDR1 is SGHAT and CDR2 FQNNGV. The CDR3 runs 15 residues. As DNA, the CDR3 is TGTGCCAGCAGCCTAGAGTGGGGGGGCCCAGATACGCAGTATTTT. It is translated as CASSLEWGGPDTQYF.

A note on this clone: One junction end does not reproduce the germline sequence, and a read error may be involved. V and J are TRBV7-7 and TRBJ2-3; 8 bases match TRBD1. The CDR3 is 13 residues long. Germline CDR1 SSHAT, CDR2 FNYEAQ (reference sequence). The DNA for the CDR3 is TGTGCTAGCAGCTTGGACAGGGAAGATACGCAGTATTTT. It translates to CASSLDREDTQYF.

The chain carries TRBV19 and TRBJ1-6; TRBD1 matches at 7 bases. V trimming: 1 base; J trimming: 10 bases; junction bases outside the gene matches: 10. The CDR3 runs to 16 residues. Germline assignment: CDR1 LNHDA and CDR2 SQIVND (reference sequence). CDR3 coding DNA: TGTGCCAGTAGTATAGCAGGGGGACGGGCTATCTCACCCCTCCACTTT. Translation: CASSIAGGRAISPLHF.

The chain uses TRBV5-1 and TRBJ1-1, with TRBD1 identical over 7 bases. Germline CDR1 and CDR2: SGHRS and YFSETQ. V dropped 4 bases and J dropped 6; count of bases not matched to a gene: 3. This CDR3 comprises 12 residues. The CDR3: CASSRTGAEAFF. As DNA, the CDR3 is TGCGCCAGCAGCCGTACAGGGGCTGAAGCTTTCTTT.